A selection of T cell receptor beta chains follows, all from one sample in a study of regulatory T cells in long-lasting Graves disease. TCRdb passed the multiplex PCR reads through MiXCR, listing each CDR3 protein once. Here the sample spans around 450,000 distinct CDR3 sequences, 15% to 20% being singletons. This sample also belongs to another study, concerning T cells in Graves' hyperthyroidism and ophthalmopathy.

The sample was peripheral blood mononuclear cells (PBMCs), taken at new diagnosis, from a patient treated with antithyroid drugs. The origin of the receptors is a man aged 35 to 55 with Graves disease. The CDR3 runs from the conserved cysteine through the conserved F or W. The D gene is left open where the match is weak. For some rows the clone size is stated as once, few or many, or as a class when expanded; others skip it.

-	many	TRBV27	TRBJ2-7	TGTGCCAGCAGTTTATTGCGGGATTACGAGCAGTACTTC	CASSLLRDYEQYF
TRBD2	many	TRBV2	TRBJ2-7	TGTGCCAGCAGACAAACTAGCGGGGGGTTCTCCTACGAGCAGTACTTC	CASRQTSGGFSYEQYF
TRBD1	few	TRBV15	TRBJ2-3	TGTGCCACCAGCAGAACCAAAGGACAGGGGGCTCCAGATACGCAGTATTTT	CATSRTKGQGAPDTQYF
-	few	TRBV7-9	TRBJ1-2	TGTGCCATCTTTAAGCTAATGGGTAATGGCTACACCTTC	CAIFKLMGNGYTF
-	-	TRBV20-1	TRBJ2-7	TGCAGTGCTAGGGAGCGGGACAGTATCTACGAGCAGTACTTC	CSARERDSIYEQYF
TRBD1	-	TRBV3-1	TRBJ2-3	TGTGCCAGCAGCCCCCACAGGGGGCGCGGCACAGATACGCAGTATTTT	CASSPHRGRGTDTQYF
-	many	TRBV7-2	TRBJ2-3	TGTGCCAGCAGCCTTAGCGGTGCCACAGATACGCAGTATTTT	CASSLSGATDTQYF
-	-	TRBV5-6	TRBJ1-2	TGTGCCAGCAGCTTGGGTTCCCGGGATTTAATCTATGGCTACACCTTC	CASSLGSRDLIYGYTF
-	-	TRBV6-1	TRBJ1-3	TGTGCCAGCACCCCAAGGGGGTCGGGAAACACCATATATTTT	CASTPRGSGNTIYF
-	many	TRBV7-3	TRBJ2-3	TGTGCCAGCAGCCAGACGGGCCTGGGAGGCACAGATACGCAGTATTTT	CASSQTGLGGTDTQYF
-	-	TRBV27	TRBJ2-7	TGTGCCAGCAGTTCCGGACTGGTTTTGGGCGAGCAGTACTTC	CASSSGLVLGEQYF
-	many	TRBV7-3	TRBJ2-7	TGTGCCAGCAGTTTCGATCGGGATTACGAGCAGTACTTC	CASSFDRDYEQYF
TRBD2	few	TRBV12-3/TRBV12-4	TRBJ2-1	TGTGCCAGCACCCGGCGGGGGGCGCTGGGCAATGAGCAGTTCTTC	CASTRRGALGNEQFF
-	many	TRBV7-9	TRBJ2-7	TGTGCCAGCAGCCCATCAGGGACTTGGCAGTACTTC	CASSPSGTWQYF
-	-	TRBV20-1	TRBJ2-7	TGCAGTGTTCCATCCGACATGTTCTACGAGCAGTACTTC	CSVPSDMFYEQYF
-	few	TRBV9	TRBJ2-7	TGTGCCAGCAGCGTAGGGGCGGGCCTCTCCTACGAGCAGTACTTC	CASSVGAGLSYEQYF
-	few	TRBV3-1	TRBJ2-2	TGTGCCAGCAGCCAGACCCCACCCGGGGAGCTGTTTTTT	CASSQTPPGELFF
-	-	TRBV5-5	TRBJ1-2	TGTGCCAGCAGCTTAGCCTCTACTACCTATGGCTACACCTTC	CASSLASTTYGYTF
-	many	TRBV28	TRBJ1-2	TGTGCCACCCTGTCAAGGGCCAGGAGCGGTTATGGCTACACCTTC	CATLSRARSGYGYTF
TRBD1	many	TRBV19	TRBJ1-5	TGTGCCAGTAGTACGGGACAGAGGAGCAATCAGCCCCAGCATTTT	CASSTGQRSNQPQHF
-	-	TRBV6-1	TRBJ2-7	TGTGCCAGCAGTGAAAGAGCGACGGGCAGGAACTCCTACGAGCAGTACTTC	CASSERATGRNSYEQYF
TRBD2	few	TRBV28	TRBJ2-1	TGTGCCAGCAGTTCCATCGGACTAGCGGCCTACAATGAGCAGTTCTTC	CASSSIGLAAYNEQFF
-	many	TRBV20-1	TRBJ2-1	TGCAGTGCTAGAGATGCCGCCCGACTCGCCTACAATGAGCAGTTCTTC	CSARDAARLAYNEQFF
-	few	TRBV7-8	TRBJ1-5	TGTGCCAGCAGCGCCAGGGACATTTTAAAGGGGCAGCCCCAGCATTTT	CASSARDILKGQPQHF
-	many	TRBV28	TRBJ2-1	TGTGCCAGCAGTTCCGTGGTGGGTTCCTACAATGAGCAGTTCTTC	CASSSVVGSYNEQFF
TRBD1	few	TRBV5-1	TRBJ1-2	TGCGCCAGCAGCTCCGGGCGGGACAGAGCAAACTATGGCTACACCTTC	CASSSGRDRANYGYTF
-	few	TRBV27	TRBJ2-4	TGTGCCAGCAGTCTTACAGGGAGAGGCATTCAGTACTTC	CASSLTGRGIQYF
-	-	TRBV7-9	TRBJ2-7	TGTGCCAGCAGCTTTAGCTCTACCTACGAGCAGTACTTC	CASSFSSTYEQYF
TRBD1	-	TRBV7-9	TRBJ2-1	TGTGCCAGCAGTAAGCCCCCCGGACAGGGGGGTTCCTACAATGAGCAGTTCTTC	CASSKPPGQGGSYNEQFF
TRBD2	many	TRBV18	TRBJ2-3	TGTGCCAGCAGCCCTAGCGGGAGCACAGATACGCAGTATTTT	CASSPSGSTDTQYF
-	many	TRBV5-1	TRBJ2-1	TGCGCCAGCAGCTTGGACAGTACGGACAATGAGCAGTTCTTC	CASSLDSTDNEQFF
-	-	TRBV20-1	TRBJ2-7	TGCAGTGCGGATGACAGGCCCCATTCCTACGAGCAGTACTTC	CSADDRPHSYEQYF
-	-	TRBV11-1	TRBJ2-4	TGCGCCAGCAGCCAAGATACTAGAGGGTATACCAAAAACATTCAGTACTTC	CASSQDTRGYTKNIQYF
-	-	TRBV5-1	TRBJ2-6	TGCGCCAGCAGCTTGGAGGGAGAAGGGTCTGGGGCCAACGTCCCGACTTTC	CASSLEGEGSGANVPTF